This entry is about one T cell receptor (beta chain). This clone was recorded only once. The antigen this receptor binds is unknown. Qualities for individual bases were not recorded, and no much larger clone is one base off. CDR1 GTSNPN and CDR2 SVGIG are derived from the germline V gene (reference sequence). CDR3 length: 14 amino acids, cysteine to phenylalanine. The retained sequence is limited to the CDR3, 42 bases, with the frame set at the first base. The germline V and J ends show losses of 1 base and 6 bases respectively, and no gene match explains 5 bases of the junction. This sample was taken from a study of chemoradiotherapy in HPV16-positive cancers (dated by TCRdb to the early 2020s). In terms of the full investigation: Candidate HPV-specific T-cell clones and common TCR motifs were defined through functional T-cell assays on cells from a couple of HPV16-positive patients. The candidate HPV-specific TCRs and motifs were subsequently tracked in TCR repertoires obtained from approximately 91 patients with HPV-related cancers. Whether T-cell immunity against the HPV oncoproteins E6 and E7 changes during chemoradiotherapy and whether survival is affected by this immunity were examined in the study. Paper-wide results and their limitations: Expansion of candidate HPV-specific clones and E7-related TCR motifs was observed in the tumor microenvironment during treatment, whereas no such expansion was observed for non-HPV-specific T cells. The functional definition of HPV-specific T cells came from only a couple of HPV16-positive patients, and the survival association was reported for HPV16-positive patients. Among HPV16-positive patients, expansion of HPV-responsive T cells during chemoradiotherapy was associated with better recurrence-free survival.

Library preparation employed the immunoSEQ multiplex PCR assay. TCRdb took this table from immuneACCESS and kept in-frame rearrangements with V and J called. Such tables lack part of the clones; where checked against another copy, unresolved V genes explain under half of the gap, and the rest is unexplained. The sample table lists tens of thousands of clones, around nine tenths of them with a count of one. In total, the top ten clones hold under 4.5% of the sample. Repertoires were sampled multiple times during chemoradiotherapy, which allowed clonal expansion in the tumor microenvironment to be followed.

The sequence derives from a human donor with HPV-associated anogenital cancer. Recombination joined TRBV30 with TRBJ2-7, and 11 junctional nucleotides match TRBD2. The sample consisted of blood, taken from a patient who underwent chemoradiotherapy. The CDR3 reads CAWSDSGGAFEQYF. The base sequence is TGTGCCTGGAGTGATAGCGGGGGGGCTTTCGAGCAGTACTTC.